A single sample gave rise to the 12 T cell receptor beta chains below, sequenced in a study of T cell responses to AZD1222 COVID-19 vaccine. Assay used: immunoSEQ multiplex PCR; TCRdb lists only in-frame clones, some missing. The sample carries more than 95,000 clones, 80% to 90% recorded once. Sequenced here: peripheral blood, sampled on day 0 of AZD1222 vaccination. Every receptor here comes from an adult in good health.

With respect to this clone: The sample holds other DNA sequences that translate to the same CDR3. The chain links TRBV6-5 to TRBJ2-7; 12 bases are a match to TRBD2. CDR3 length equals 15 residues. Trimming cost V 6 bases and J 2 bases; bases outside gene matches: 5. CDR1 MNHEY and CDR2 SVGAGI come from the germline V gene. The CDR3 protein is CASSLGLAGTYEQYF. In DNA form, the CDR3 reads TGTGCCAGCAGCCTCGGACTAGCGGGAACCTACGAGCAGTACTTC.

The genes are TRBV5-6 and TRBJ2-1; D not resolved. Trimming shortened V by 4 bases and J by 9 bases, and 14 bases separated the two germline ends. CDR3 length: 13 residues. Germline CDR1 SGHDT, CDR2 YYEEEE. The DNA of the CDR3 is TGTGCCAGCAGCCCCCCGCTTGTTAGTGAGCAGTTCTTC. Translating gives CASSPPLVSEQFF.

J is TRBJ1-1 and V is TRBV19; 10 positions match TRBD1. Germline assignment: CDR1 LNHDA and CDR2 SQIVND (reference sequence). The CDR3 spans 14 residues. V lost 4 bases and J lost 5; bases outside the gene matches: 4. CDR3: CASSNRDRGTEAFF. The CDR3, as DNA: TGTGCCAGTAGTAACCGGGACAGGGGAACTGAAGCTTTCTTT.

This chain links TRBV18 with TRBJ2-7; D could derive from TRBD1 or TRBD2 (6 bases each). The length of the CDR3 is 15 residues. CDR1 and CDR2 (germline): KGHSH, LQKENI. Trimming took off 0 bases at V and 7 bases at J, with 16 bases between the two ends. The CDR3 coding sequence is TGTGCCAGCTCACCACCGAACAGGGAGGTCGGGGAGCAGTACTTC. This gives the protein CASSPPNREVGEQYF.

The count of this clone is one. The V and J genes are TRBV2 and TRBJ2-1; 9 bases line up with TRBD1. The CDR3 sequence is 14 residues long. Losses at the gene ends were 7 bases for V and 7 bases for J; bases not matched to a gene: 8. From germline, CDR1 is SNHLY and CDR2 FYNNEI. The CDR3 nucleotides read TGTGCCAGCACCTCCCGACAGGGGGAGAATGAGCAGTTCTTC. As protein: CASTSRQGENEQFF.

The gene calls are TRBV29-1 and TRBJ1-2; D is ambiguous. Looked up from germline, CDR1 is SQVTM and CDR2 is ANQGSEA. V dropped 0 bases and J dropped 0 bases, with 8 bases sitting between them. There are 14 residues in the CDR3. Written as DNA, the CDR3 is TGCAGCGTTGAAGATTGGACCACTAACTATGGCTACACCTTC. Protein: CSVEDWTTNYGYTF. Complete variable domain (other parts from reference TRBV29-1 and TRBJ1-2): SAVISQKPSRDICQRGTSLTIQCQVDSQVTMMFWYRQQPGQSLTLIATANQGSEATYESGFVIDKFPISRPNLTFSTLTVSNMSPEDSSIYLCSVEDWTTNYGYTFGSGTRLTVV.

V usage is TRBV11-2 and J usage is TRBJ2-5; 9 bases are shared with TRBD1. The J segment lost 3 bases and the V segment lost 6 bases, leaving 8 bases of the junction unmatched. This CDR3 has 15 residues. The germline CDR1 and CDR2 sequences are SGHAT and FQNNGV. CDR3 sequence: CASRKPGQGKETQYF. CDR3 nucleotides: TGTGCCAGCAGAAAACCGGGACAGGGAAAAGAGACCCAGTACTTC.

The chain has TRBV1 and TRBJ1-2. TRBV1 is a documented pseudogene. CDR3 length equals 16 residues. DNA for the CDR3: TGCACCAGCAGCCAAGTCCGGACCGCTGGGGGCTATGGCTACACCTTC. Its protein product is CTSSQVRTAGGYGYTF.

The chain joins TRBV24-1 to TRBJ1-5; D not certain. This CDR3 comprises 13 residues. Germline V gene lookup returns CDR1 KGHDR and CDR2 SFDVKD. V shed 0 bases and J shed 7 bases, with 6 bases lying between them. CDR3 DNA sequence: TGTGCCACCAGTGATTTGAATGGGCAGCCCCAGCATTTT. It encodes CATSDLNGQPQHF.

This clone occurred once. This sequence joins TRBV6-2 or TRBV6-3 and TRBJ1-5; 8 bases map to TRBD1. V was pared by 2 bases and J by 0 bases, with 9 bases of the junction left unmatched. The CDR3 length is 18 residues. Germline V gene data show CDR1 as MNHEY and CDR2 as SVGEGT. CDR3 protein: CASSYPKGQVNSNQPQHF. The CDR3 coding sequence is TGTGCCAGCAGTTACCCAAAGGGACAGGTAAATAGCAATCAGCCCCAGCATTTT.

The chain recombines TRBV6-5 with TRBJ1-4; D is unclear. Germline V lookup: CDR1 MNHEY, CDR2 SVGAGI. The CDR3 is 13 residues long. The V and J ends lost 8 bases and 6 bases respectively, with 13 bases between them. CDR3: CASWEPRDEKLFF. CDR3 bases: TGTGCCAGCTGGGAGCCTAGAGATGAAAAACTGTTTTTT.

Only one count was recorded for this clone. V usage is TRBV28 and J usage is TRBJ2-3, with 8 bases identical to TRBD2. With 6 bases clipped from V and 3 bases from J, the junction kept 11 bases outside the gene matches. Germline loops: CDR1 MDHEN, CDR2 SYDVKM. The CDR3 runs to 16 residues. CDR3 residues: CASSQLADGRTDTQYF. The DNA of the CDR3 is TGTGCCAGCAGCCAACTAGCGGACGGAAGGACAGATACGCAGTATTTT.